The TCR beta chain under discussion was sequenced for a study of control samples from healthy donors and cancer patients (dated by TCRdb to 2019 to 2021). Library method: the immunoSEQ multiplex PCR assay. TCRdb provides this immuneACCESS table in a form limited to in-frame rearrangements. Some clones are lacking; in checked studies, under half of them reflect an unresolved V gene, and why the rest are absent is not known. This sample holds around 130,000 clones; approximately 90% were observed only once. The leading ten clones occupy approximately 8.6% of the sample. For CDR1 and CDR2, the germline V gene (reference sequence) lists LNHNV and YYDKDF. The V and J ends are trimmed by 4 bases and 4 bases, leaving 10 bases between them. The CDR3 spans 13 residues, from the cysteine through the phenylalanine. Only the CDR3 DNA is retained, 39 bases long and in frame from the first base. Taking its sample share into account, this clone is medium-sized (0.01 to 0.1%). The specificity of this receptor is unknown. No base qualities exist here, and no much larger clone lies one base off it.

The specimen was blood. The V and J genes are TRBV15 and TRBJ2-5; the D gene is unclear. This sequence originates from a man aged 18 to 29 in good health. The CDR3 sequence is CATSNVAGETQYF. In nucleotides, the sequence is TGTGCCACCAGCAATGTCGCCGGAGAGACCCAGTACTTC.